This T cell receptor (beta chain) was documented in a study of blood T cell repertoires in COVID-19. On the study more broadly: COVID-19 samples collected from the United States, Italy and Spain covered acute and convalescent phases. PBMCs, B-cell-depleted T cells, or T cells provided the cDNA or gDNA that made up the material.

Original data processing: Amplification of reference gene primers was used by the study to estimate nucleated cell counts. Repertoires were generated with immunoSEQ multiplex PCR, while TCRdb's copy carries only in-frame clones and drops some. The V and J calls and clone size are taken from that table; D and trimming were inferred from the DNA. The table lists roughly 200,000 clones, approximately 83% of them singletons, with roughly 1.2% in the top ten. The CDR3 is 14 residues long. Germline assignment: CDR1 SEHNR and CDR2 FQNEAQ (reference sequence). V lost 5 bases, J lost 6 bases, and 16 bases lay in between.

The genes are TRBV7-9 and TRBJ1-1, with a tentative D call TRBD1 (5 bases). The TCR sequence derives from a woman aged 30 to 39 with COVID-19, enrolled during active disease. Input material: peripheral blood. CDR3 in amino acids: CASSPGGGRAEAFF. The DNA for the CDR3 is TGTGCCAGCAGCCCCGGGGGTGGAAGGGCTGAAGCTTTCTTT.